These 28 T cell receptor beta chains share one sample of origin, sequenced in a study of T cell responses to AZD1222 COVID-19 vaccine. Using immunoSEQ multiplex PCR, the repertoire was profiled, and TCRdb retains in-frame clones only, with some absent. This table has roughly 120,000 clones, just under 90% appearing once. Sequencing used peripheral blood, obtained on day 0 of AZD1222 vaccination. These receptors came from an adult in good health.

This clone was seen just once. CDR3 coding DNA: TGCGCCAGCAGCCCCGGTTCAGGGGGCTCGCGGGGCAATCAGCCCCAGCATTTT. Protein: CASSPGSGGSRGNQPQHF. The chain has TRBV5-1 and TRBJ1-5, with 8 bases matching TRBD1. The V and J ends lost 4 bases and 2 bases, in that order; junction bases with no gene match: 14. Per germline, CDR1 SGHRS and CDR2 YFSETQ. This CDR3 has 18 amino acids.

The chain joins TRBV2 to TRBJ2-4; D assignment may be TRBD1 or TRBD2 (5 bases each). Germline loops: CDR1 SNHLY, CDR2 FYNNEI. Trimming removed 6 bases from V and 4 bases from J, with 10 bases in between. The CDR3 sequence is 13 residues long. The CDR3 coding sequence is TGTGCCAGCAGGCCGGGACCAAAAAACATTCAGTACTTC. Amino acids: CASRPGPKNIQYF.

V and J are TRBV19 and TRBJ1-1; D uncertain. Germline CDR1 and CDR2: LNHDA and SQIVND (reference sequence). The V end lost 3 bases, the J end lost 0 bases, and 8 bases lay between the germline ends. CDR3 length: 14 residues. Written as DNA, the CDR3 is TGTGCCAGTAGTATTGGTCTCCTGAACACTGAAGCTTTCTTT. Protein sequence: CASSIGLLNTEAFF.

CDR3 in amino acids: CATSDLETTNTEAFF. The CDR3 DNA reads as TGTGCCACCAGTGATCTAGAGACAACGAACACTGAAGCTTTCTTT. The chain employs TRBV24-1 and TRBJ1-1; no firm D call. Trimming stripped 3 bases from V and 1 base from J, with 11 bases between. The CDR3 loop spans 15 amino acids. Germline CDR1 and CDR2: KGHDR and SFDVKD.

The V call is TRBV29-1, the J call TRBJ2-5; D gene ambiguous. V gave up 7 bases and J gave up 0 bases, with 12 bases separating them. Germline lookup yields CDR1 SQVTM and CDR2 ANQGSEA. The CDR3 covers 13 residues. The CDR3 protein is CSDRRGDQETQYF. CDR3 in DNA: TGCAGCGATCGGCGCGGCGACCAAGAGACCCAGTACTTC. Combining the CDR3 with reference TRBV29-1 and TRBJ2-5 gives the whole variable domain SAVISQKPSRDICQRGTSLTIQCQVDSQVTMMFWYRQQPGQSLTLIATANQGSEATYESGFVIDKFPISRPNLTFSTLTVSNMSPEDSSIYLCSDRRGDQETQYFGPGTRLLVL.

Worth noting for this clone: This sample also contains other DNA sequences that code for the same CDR3. The rearrangement links TRBV6-5 to TRBJ2-6, with 7 bases matching TRBD1. CDR3 length: 15 amino acids. V was pared by 6 bases and J by 1 base, with 3 bases of the junction left unmatched. Germline values: CDR1 MNHEY, CDR2 SVGAGI. The CDR3 nucleotides are TGTGCCAGCAGGAGACAGGGATCTGGGGCCAACGTCCTGACTTTC. This codes for CASRRQGSGANVLTF.

The rearrangement joins TRBV5-1 to TRBJ1-1, with a weak D call TRBD1 (6 bases). The V gene's germline CDR1 is SGHRS and CDR2 YFSETQ. This CDR3 region has 12 residues. Trimming removed 0 bases from V and 10 bases from J, with 10 bases in between. CDR3 loop: CASSLVGGPAFF. CDR3 coding DNA: TGCGCCAGCAGCTTGGTTGGGGGCCCAGCTTTCTTT.

This clone was counted a few times. The chain recombines TRBV11-2 with TRBJ1-5; TRBD1 matches at 8 bases. The CDR3 covers 15 residues. Trimming cost V 5 bases and J 3 bases; bases outside gene matches: 6. From germline, CDR1 is SGHAT and CDR2 FQNNGV. The CDR3 sequence is CASSPDRGSNQPQHF. The CDR3 DNA sequence: TGTGCCAGCAGCCCCGACAGGGGATCCAATCAGCCCCAGCATTTT.

The chain links TRBV5-4 to TRBJ2-5; 7 bases are a match to TRBD2. The CDR3 runs to 15 residues. Trimming took 4 bases from V and 3 from J; bases not matched to a gene: 9. CDR1 and CDR2 (germline): SGHNT, YYREEE (reference sequence). The CDR3 coding sequence is TGTGCCAGCAGCAAGGGCGGCGCGGGGGAAGAGACCCAGTACTTC. This translates into CASSKGGAGEETQYF.

V usage is TRBV6-5 and J usage is TRBJ1-3; possible D gene TRBD1, 6 bases. V was cut by 5 bases and J by 4 bases, with 12 bases left in between. From germline, CDR1 is MNHEY and CDR2 SVGAGI. This CDR3 is 14 amino acids long. CDR3 nucleotides: TGTGCCAGCAGTCCACAGGGTAACGGAAACACCATATATTTT. This encodes CASSPQGNGNTIYF.

This chain connects TRBV2 to TRBJ2-7, with D possibly TRBD2 on 6 matching bases. Germline V gene lookup returns CDR1 SNHLY and CDR2 FYNNEI. The CDR3 length is 13 residues. V lost 3 bases and J 2 bases, leaving 8 bases between the germline ends. The CDR3 DNA follows: TGTGCCAGCAGTGAGGAGGGCCCCTACGAGCAGTACTTC. It codes for CASSEEGPYEQYF.

This chain connects TRBV30 to TRBJ2-7; 7 bases agree with TRBD1. The CDR3 sequence is 14 residues long. Germline-derived CDR1 and CDR2 are GTSNPN and SVGIG (reference sequence). J gave up 3 bases and V 4 bases, and 9 bases lay outside the gene matches. This CDR3 is CAWNIPGQNYEQYF. The CDR3 DNA follows: TGTGCCTGGAATATACCGGGACAGAACTACGAGCAGTACTTC.

This rearrangement joins TRBV27 to TRBJ1-5; the D is unclear. This CDR3 has 14 amino acids. Trimming left V 4 bases short and J 4 bases short, with 11 bases between. From germline, CDR1 is MNHEY and CDR2 SMNVEV (reference sequence). CDR3 residues: CASSSASVNQPQHF. Here the CDR3 DNA reads TGTGCCAGCAGTTCAGCCTCAGTGAATCAGCCCCAGCATTTT.

The V call is TRBV2, the J call TRBJ1-4; D unclear. CDR1 SNHLY and CDR2 FYNNEI come from the germline V gene. The CDR3 is 14 amino acids. V gave up 7 bases and J gave up 2 bases, with 11 bases separating them. The DNA for the CDR3 is TGTGCCAGCATCACTTCAAGGACTAATGAAAAACTGTTTTTT. This codes for CASITSRTNEKLFF. The variable domain in full, completed from reference TRBV2 and TRBJ1-4, reads EPEVTQTPSHQVTQMGQEVILRCVPISNHLYFYWYRQILGQKVEFLVSFYNNEISEKSEIFDDQFSVERPDGSNFTLKIRSTKLEDSAMYFCASITSRTNEKLFFGSGTQLSVL.

The gene calls are TRBV28 and TRBJ2-7; TRBD1 aligns across 12 bases. Germline values: CDR1 MDHEN, CDR2 SYDVKM. V shed 4 bases, J shed 3 bases, and the junction held 7 bases outside the gene matches. The length of the CDR3 is 16 residues. Here the CDR3 DNA reads TGTGCCAGCAGTTCTCCGGGACAGGGGGCCCACTACGAGCAGTACTTC. This gives the protein CASSSPGQGAHYEQYF.

The chain recombines TRBV5-1 with TRBJ2-1; 7 bases agree with TRBD2. CDR1 SGHRS and CDR2 YFSETQ come from the germline V gene. This CDR3 has 16 amino acids. Unmatched junction bases numbered 6, after V lost 2 bases and J lost 1 base. CDR3 DNA sequence: TGCGCCAGCAGCTTTGCGGCAGCGGGGTCCTACAATGAGCAGTTCTTC. Protein sequence: CASSFAAAGSYNEQFF.

The chain carries TRBV7-9 and TRBJ1-4; D possibly corresponds to TRBD1 (5 bases). This CDR3 has 13 residues. V lost 6 bases to trimming and J lost 3 bases, with 8 bases between them. Germline values: CDR1 SEHNR, CDR2 FQNEAQ (reference sequence). This CDR3 is CASSWGSNEKLFF. The DNA for the CDR3 is TGTGCCAGCAGTTGGGGCTCTAATGAAAAACTGTTTTTT.

The V gene is TRBV5-4, the J gene TRBJ2-3; 8 bases fit TRBD1. Germline V CDR1 and CDR2: SGHNT, YYREEE (reference sequence). V was clipped by 1 base and J by 4 bases; unmatched bases: 2. The CDR3 runs to 14 residues. The CDR3 DNA follows: TGTGCCAGCAGCTTGCAGGGGGCTTCAGATACGCAGTATTTT. This gives the protein CASSLQGASDTQYF.

The chain recombines TRBV5-4 with TRBJ2-7; 7 bases agree with TRBD2. This CDR3 has 16 residues. Germline trimming cut 2 bases from V and 1 base from J; bases unmatched to any gene: 9. Per the germline V gene, CDR1 is SGHNT and CDR2 is YYREEE (reference sequence). The CDR3 coding sequence is TGTGCCAGCAGCTTCTTTATTGGGGGAGGGTCCTACGAGCAGTACTTC. Residues: CASSFFIGGGSYEQYF.

The gene calls are TRBV29-1 and TRBJ2-1; D is undetermined. The germline V and J ends were trimmed by 6 bases and 6 bases, with 15 bases remaining between them. The CDR3 totals 13 residues. Germline assignment: CDR1 SQVTM and CDR2 ANQGSEA. The CDR3: CSVGASVGNEQFF. The DNA of the CDR3 is TGCAGCGTGGGCGCTTCGGTGGGCAATGAGCAGTTCTTC.

The gene calls are TRBV21-1 and TRBJ1-3; the D segment call TRBD1 is taken from the table without a DNA check. TRBV21-1 is designated a pseudogene. CDR3 length: 12 residues. The CDR3 protein is CASRAPYLTIYF. The CDR3 bases are TGTGCCAGCAGGGCCCCTTATCTCACCATATATTTT.

V usage is TRBV19 and J usage is TRBJ2-5; no firm D call. The germline V gene encodes CDR1 LNHDA and CDR2 SQIVND (reference sequence). The CDR3 totals 13 residues. Trimming took 3 bases from V and 0 from J, leaving 5 bases between them. This chain's CDR3 is CASSMLDQETQYF. For the CDR3, the DNA is TGTGCCAGTAGTATGTTGGACCAAGAGACCCAGTACTTC.

The rearrangement joins TRBV18 to TRBJ2-2; weak D call: TRBD1 (5 bases). This CDR3 is 15 amino acids long. The V gene's germline CDR1 is KGHSH and CDR2 LQKENI. V was cut by 8 bases and J by 6 bases, with 19 bases left in between. The chain's CDR3 is CASRKMTQDPGELFF. The CDR3, as DNA: TGTGCCAGCCGAAAAATGACACAGGATCCCGGGGAGCTGTTTTTT. The variable domain in full, completed from reference TRBV18 and TRBJ2-2, reads NAGVMQNPRHLVRRRGQEARLRCSPMKGHSHVYWYRQLPEEGLKFMVYLQKENIIDESGMPKERFSAEFPKEGPSILRIQQVVRGDSAAYFCASRKMTQDPGELFFGEGSRLTVL.

This chain uses TRBV19 with TRBJ1-2, with 8 bases fitting TRBD1. There are 17 residues in the CDR3. Trimming removed 3 bases from V and 1 base from J; junction bases left unmatched: 10. The germline gives CDR1 LNHDA, CDR2 SQIVND (reference sequence). CDR3 loop: CASSIRADRVFNYGYTF. The CDR3 coding sequence is TGTGCCAGTAGTATCCGCGCGGACAGGGTGTTTAACTATGGCTACACCTTC.

This sequence joins TRBV18 and TRBJ2-7, with D unresolved. The germline gives CDR1 KGHSH, CDR2 LQKENI. The CDR3 extends over 12 amino acids. Trimming pared 6 bases from V and 0 bases from J, leaving 6 bases between. Written as DNA, the CDR3 is TGTGCCAGCTCCGCCAGCTCCTACGAGCAGTACTTC. Translating gives CASSASSYEQYF.

The rearrangement uses TRBV6-5 and TRBJ1-3; no firm D call. The CDR3 has 14 amino acids. Trimming left V 6 bases short and J 0 bases short, with 9 bases between. Per germline, CDR1 MNHEY and CDR2 SVGAGI. DNA of the CDR3: TGTGCCAGCAGGTCCGAAAGCTCTGGAAACACCATATATTTT. This sequence encodes CASRSESSGNTIYF.

This chain links TRBV10-2 with TRBJ2-3; the D is unclear. V gave up 7 bases and J gave up 1 base, with 9 bases separating them. In germline, CDR1 is WSHSY, CDR2 SAAADI. CDR3 length: 13 amino acids. Written as DNA, the CDR3 is TGCGCCAGCACTTTTCCAGGCACAGATACGCAGTATTTT. Translated, it gives CASTFPGTDTQYF.

The chain couples TRBV30 to TRBJ1-1; 8 bases line up with TRBD1. Germline CDR1 and CDR2: GTSNPN and SVGIG (reference sequence). There are 15 residues in the CDR3. V was pared by 2 bases and J by 4 bases, with 9 bases of the junction left unmatched. The CDR3 coding sequence is TGTGCCTGGAGTAATTTGGACAGGGAGAGCACTGAAGCTTTCTTT. Its translation: CAWSNLDRESTEAFF. The full variable domain, rest sourced from reference TRBV30 and TRBJ1-1, is SQTIHQWPATLVQPVGSPLSLECTVEGTSNPNLYWYRQAAGRGLQLLFYSVGIGQISSEVPQNLSASRPQDRQFILSSKKLLLSDSGFYLCAWSNLDRESTEAFFGQGTRLTVV.